This T cell receptor beta chain was sequenced for a study of shared clonotypes between healthy human individuals. The study, taken as a whole, reports: Sequencing depth was a factor that was expected to affect clonotype sharing among donors. Despite large depth, rarefaction showed incomplete sorted-subset sequencing.

On sorted subsets, replicate PCRs used approximately 200 ng DNA, or 30,000 or so T cell genomes. Using immunoSEQ multiplex PCR, the repertoire was profiled, and TCRdb retains in-frame clones only, with some absent. The sample holds about 750,000 clones; 92% are singletons and the top ten take less than 25%. CD45RO-negative cells were positively selected for CCR7, leaving out terminally differentiated effector memory CD45RA+ cells. The germline CDR1 and CDR2 sequences are SGHTA and FQGNSA. The CDR3 runs to 13 residues. Trimming pared 5 bases from V and 7 bases from J, leaving 11 bases between. On this clone: What it binds is not known.

This receptor was taken from a man aged 25-45 years in good health. Sample: naive CD8+ T cells sorted from blood. J is TRBJ2-2 and V is TRBV7-2, with TRBD1 as a possible D gene (6 bases). The CDR3, as DNA: TGTGCCAGCAGCAAAAGGGGGTACGGGGAGCTGTTTTTT. Translation: CASSKRGYGELFF.